The rows below give T cell receptor beta chains drawn from one sample of a study of CD8 T cells in Susac syndrome. TCRdb fed the immunoSEQ multiplex PCR reads into MiXCR, producing one record per CDR3 protein. Among about 400,000 distinct CDR3 sequences listed, more than 80% were seen once. Source material: CD8+ T cells from PBMCs. These TCRs come from a human donor with multiple sclerosis. Each CDR3 is given with its conserved first and last residue. The D gene is left open where the match is weak. Only some rows state a clone size, as once, few, many or a class for expanded clones.

j_gene: TRBJ1-2; abundance: .; v_gene: TRBV27; d_gene: TRBD1; CDR3nt: TGTGCCAGCGGACCAGGGGGCGGGTATGGCTACACCTTC; CDR3aa: CASGPGGGYGYTF
j_gene: TRBJ2-7; abundance: few; v_gene: TRBV20-1; d_gene: TRBD2; CDR3nt: TGCAGTGCTAGAGATCTGGCTAGCGGGCCCTACGAGCAGTACTTC; CDR3aa: CSARDLASGPYEQYF
j_gene: TRBJ2-1; abundance: .; v_gene: TRBV2; d_gene: .; CDR3nt: TGTGCCAGACGAGGGTCCAACGACAATGAGCAGTTCTTC; CDR3aa: CARRGSNDNEQFF
j_gene: TRBJ1-5; abundance: .; v_gene: TRBV20-1; d_gene: .; CDR3nt: TGCAGTGCGACCGGGGGGGCGGATAGCAATCAGCCCCAGCATTTT; CDR3aa: CSATGGADSNQPQHF
j_gene: TRBJ2-7; abundance: .; v_gene: TRBV5-1; d_gene: TRBD1; CDR3nt: TGCGCCAGCAGACAAGGACAGGATAACTCCTACGAGCAGTACTTC; CDR3aa: CASRQGQDNSYEQYF
j_gene: TRBJ2-7; abundance: .; v_gene: TRBV5-6; d_gene: .; CDR3nt: TGTGCCAGTTTAGCAGGGGGGCTGAGGGAGCAGTACTTC; CDR3aa: CASLAGGLREQYF
j_gene: TRBJ2-7; abundance: few; v_gene: TRBV19; d_gene: .; CDR3nt: TGTGCCAGTAGTGTTCGGGACTACGAGCAGTACTTC; CDR3aa: CASSVRDYEQYF
j_gene: TRBJ2-7; abundance: once; v_gene: TRBV15; d_gene: .; CDR3nt: TGTGCCACCAGCACTCCCCGGACGCACGTCTCCTACGAGCAGTACTTC; CDR3aa: CATSTPRTHVSYEQYF
j_gene: TRBJ1-1; abundance: .; v_gene: TRBV10-2; d_gene: .; CDR3nt: TGCGCCAGCAGTGAGTGGGGATCCGGGAAAGCTTTCTTT; CDR3aa: CASSEWGSGKAFF
j_gene: TRBJ1-1; abundance: .; v_gene: TRBV27; d_gene: .; CDR3nt: TGTGCCAGCAGTCGGGCGAACACTGAAGCTTTCTTT; CDR3aa: CASSRANTEAFF
j_gene: TRBJ2-5; abundance: .; v_gene: TRBV6-1; d_gene: TRBD1; CDR3nt: TGTGCCAGCAGTCGCGGACAGGGGGCCTGGCAAGAGACCCAGTACTTC; CDR3aa: CASSRGQGAWQETQYF
j_gene: TRBJ1-1; abundance: .; v_gene: TRBV19; d_gene: .; CDR3nt: TGTGCCAGTAGGGCTTTGGGACATAACACTGAAGCTTTCTTT; CDR3aa: CASRALGHNTEAFF
j_gene: TRBJ1-6; abundance: .; v_gene: TRBV10-3; d_gene: .; CDR3nt: TGTGCCATCAGTCGACAGGTCGAGGGTTATAATTCACCCCTCCACTTT; CDR3aa: CAISRQVEGYNSPLHF
j_gene: TRBJ1-1; abundance: .; v_gene: TRBV10-1; d_gene: .; CDR3nt: TGCGCCAGCAGCGACGACGACACTGAAGCTTTCTTT; CDR3aa: CASSDDDTEAFF
j_gene: TRBJ2-6; abundance: .; v_gene: TRBV20-1; d_gene: .; CDR3nt: TGCAGTGCTTGGACACGACCCATCTCTGGGGCCAACGTCCTGACTTTC; CDR3aa: CSAWTRPISGANVLTF
j_gene: TRBJ1-1; abundance: .; v_gene: TRBV6-5; d_gene: .; CDR3nt: TGTGCCAGCAGTATGATGGGGAGCACTGAAGCTTTCTTT; CDR3aa: CASSMMGSTEAFF
j_gene: TRBJ2-3; abundance: once; v_gene: TRBV6-2/TRBV6-3; d_gene: TRBD2; CDR3nt: TGTGCCAGCCGCATTAGCGGGAGCACAGATACGCAGTATTTT; CDR3aa: CASRISGSTDTQYF
j_gene: TRBJ2-7; abundance: .; v_gene: TRBV6-1; d_gene: .; CDR3nt: TGTGCCAGCAGTGAAGGGCTTCACGAGCAGTACTTC; CDR3aa: CASSEGLHEQYF
j_gene: TRBJ2-1; abundance: .; v_gene: TRBV20-1; d_gene: TRBD2; CDR3nt: TGCAGTGCTAGAAGCTCCCTAGCGGGCTCTTCCATCAGCTCCTACAATGAGCAGTTCTTC; CDR3aa: CSARSSLAGSSISSYNEQFF
j_gene: TRBJ2-1; abundance: .; v_gene: TRBV27; d_gene: .; CDR3nt: TGTGCCAGCAGTTTTTCAGGGACCGATGAGCAGTTCTTC; CDR3aa: CASSFSGTDEQFF
j_gene: TRBJ2-7; abundance: .; v_gene: TRBV6-1; d_gene: .; CDR3nt: TGTGCCAGCAGTAAACAGGGCACCCCCTACGAGCAGTACTTC; CDR3aa: CASSKQGTPYEQYF
j_gene: TRBJ1-1; abundance: .; v_gene: TRBV10-2; d_gene: .; CDR3nt: TGCGCCAGCAGTGACCCGACAGACAGGTTCACTGAAGCTTTCTTT; CDR3aa: CASSDPTDRFTEAFF